These 29 T cell receptor beta chains share one sample of origin, sequenced in a study of siplizumab effects on memory and regulatory T cells. Profiled with immunoSEQ multiplex PCR; TCRdb holds only in-frame clones, not every one. The data hold roughly 62,000 clones, with approximately 79% observed a single time. The material sequenced was memory CD4+ T cells sorted from blood. These receptors all stem from a human donor in good health.

This clone was detected only once. This rearrangement joins TRBV6-6 to TRBJ2-7; weak D call: TRBD1 (5 bases). CDR1 is MNHNY, CDR2 SVGAGI, per germline (reference sequence). Trimming left V 6 bases short and J 2 bases short, with 11 bases between. The CDR3 covers 13 residues. CDR3 DNA sequence: TGTGCCAGCAGCCGACAGTTTACCTACGAGCAGTACTTC. The encoded protein is CASSRQFTYEQYF.

In the case of this clone: A junction boundary mismatches the germline segment, possibly from a read error. This rearrangement joins TRBV6-6 to TRBJ2-5; D is unclear. The CDR3 has 15 amino acids. The V gene's germline CDR1 is MNHNY and CDR2 SVGAGI (reference sequence). CDR3 residues: CASSHSPGLRETQYF. DNA of the CDR3: TGTGCCAGCAGTCACTCGCCAGGCCTCCGGGAGACCCAGTACTTC.

This clone was recorded only once. This chain links TRBV28 with TRBJ1-1; weak D call: TRBD1 (5 bases). Looked up from germline, CDR1 is MDHEN and CDR2 is SYDVKM. The length of the CDR3 is 15 residues. Trimming cost V 7 bases and J 1 base, with 16 bases left between them. The DNA of the CDR3 is TGTGCCAGCAACCCGGGGGGTAGGGGGAACACTGAAGCTTTCTTT. As protein: CASNPGGRGNTEAFF.

The V and J genes are TRBV19 and TRBJ2-1; D not resolved. Germline values: CDR1 LNHDA, CDR2 SQIVND (reference sequence). There are 14 residues in the CDR3. V lost 4 bases, J lost 3 bases, and 10 bases lay in between. CDR3 residues: CASSTPGLYNEQFF. In nucleotides, the CDR3 is TGTGCCAGTAGTACCCCGGGTCTCTACAATGAGCAGTTCTTC.

This chain links TRBV7-6 with TRBJ1-1, with 7 bases that match TRBD1. The CDR3 contains 12 residues. V shed 4 bases, J shed 7 bases, and the junction held 3 bases outside the gene matches. CDR1 and CDR2 from the germline V gene are SGHVS and FNYEAQ. Written as DNA, the CDR3 is TGTGCCAGCAGCTCGACAGGGAATGAAGCTTTCTTT. Translation: CASSSTGNEAFF.

The genes are TRBV28 and TRBJ1-2; D is ambiguous. The CDR3 contains 13 residues. Trimming stripped 4 bases from V and 7 bases from J, with 13 bases between. Per the germline V gene, CDR1 is MDHEN and CDR2 is SYDVKM. The CDR3 region is CASSYGGVPGYTF. The DNA for the CDR3 is TGTGCCAGCAGTTACGGAGGTGTCCCTGGCTACACCTTC.

J is TRBJ2-3 and V is TRBV6-5, with 7 nucleotides matching TRBD2. Germline CDR1 and CDR2: MNHEY and SVGAGI. J gave up 1 base and V 8 bases, and 6 bases lay outside the gene matches. This CDR3 spans 14 amino acids. The CDR3 coding sequence is TGTGCCAGCCGAAGCGGGGTTCGCACAGATACGCAGTATTTT. It specifies CASRSGVRTDTQYF.

The rearrangement links TRBV29-1 to TRBJ2-5; D not certain. Deletions cut 4 bases from V and 1 base from J, with 10 bases between. CDR3 size: 13 residues. Germline V CDR1 and CDR2: SQVTM, ANQGSEA. CDR3 loop: CSVGEVRQETQYF. The CDR3 coding sequence is TGCAGCGTTGGGGAAGTCCGCCAAGAGACCCAGTACTTC.

The chain couples TRBV6-5 to TRBJ1-3, with 7 bases fitting TRBD1. The V gene's germline CDR1 is MNHEY and CDR2 SVGAGI. Unmatched junction bases numbered 2, after V lost 0 bases and J lost 0 bases. The length of the CDR3 is 16 residues. In DNA, the CDR3 is TGTGCCAGCAGTTACTCGGGACAGCTCTCTGGAAACACCATATATTTT. It is translated as CASSYSGQLSGNTIYF.

By proportion, this clone is medium-sized. The CDR3 spells CASSPQAADNQPQHF. For the CDR3, the DNA is TGTGCCAGCTCACCACAGGCAGCAGACAATCAGCCCCAGCATTTT. The chain has TRBV18 and TRBJ1-5; D is ambiguous. The CDR3 extends over 15 amino acids. Germline-derived CDR1 and CDR2 are KGHSH and LQKENI. Trimming cost V 1 base and J 3 bases, with 10 bases left between them.

In its sample, this clone was seen a few times. Other DNA sequences from this sample encode an identical CDR3 as well. The J gene is TRBJ2-3, the V gene TRBV4-3, with unresolved D. This CDR3 region has 14 residues. Trimming cost V 1 base and J 2 bases, with 7 bases left between them. CDR1 and CDR2 (germline): LGHNA, YSLEER. CDR3 coding DNA: TGCGCCAGCAGCCAAGCCCGGACCACAGATACGCAGTATTTT. This encodes CASSQARTTDTQYF.

J is TRBJ2-3 and V is TRBV5-1; weak D call: TRBD1 (5 bases). The V gene lost 4 bases and the J gene lost 0 bases, with 12 bases spanning the gap. The CDR3 has 15 residues. Germline loops: CDR1 SGHRS, CDR2 YFSETQ. For the CDR3, the DNA is TGCGCCAGCAGCCCGACAGTCTCTAGCACAGATACGCAGTATTTT. It encodes CASSPTVSSTDTQYF. The variable domain in full, with the rest retrieved from reference TRBV5-1 and TRBJ2-3, is KAGVTQTPRYLIKTRGQQVTLSCSPISGHRSVSWYQQTPGQGLQFLFEYFSETQRNKGNFPGRFSGRQFSNSRSEMNVSTLELGDSALYLCASSPTVSSTDTQYFGPGTRLTVL.

The chain uses TRBV6-6 and TRBJ2-7; D gene uncertain. CDR3 length: 12 residues. Germline assignment: CDR1 MNHNY and CDR2 SVGAGI (reference sequence). Trimming took off 1 base at V and 6 bases at J, with 7 bases between the two ends. CDR3 coding DNA: TGTGCCAGCAGTTACTACGCGAGCGAGCAGTACTTC. Translating it yields CASSYYASEQYF.

The rearrangement joins TRBV5-6 to TRBJ1-5; D may be TRBD1 (5 bases). V dropped 2 bases and J dropped 1 base, with 13 bases sitting between them. The CDR3 has 16 amino acids. Germline V gene sequence: CDR1 SGHDT, CDR2 YYEEEE. CDR3: CASSLFGGGSNQPQHF. DNA for the CDR3: TGTGCCAGCAGCTTATTTGGGGGAGGAAGCAATCAGCCCCAGCATTTT.

V gene TRBV14 combines with J gene TRBJ1-5; the D is unclear. CDR1 is SGHDN and CDR2 is FVKESK in the germline V gene. The CDR3 contains 13 residues. Deletions cut 3 bases from V and 4 bases from J, with 7 bases between. CDR3 in DNA: TGTGCCAGCAGCCAGACGGGAAATCAGCCCCAGCATTTT. Residues: CASSQTGNQPQHF.

The chain carries TRBV7-2 and TRBJ2-1; unclear D gene. Per germline, CDR1 SGHTA and CDR2 FQGNSA. This CDR3 is built from 15 residues. The V end was cut by 5 bases, the J end by 0 bases, with 11 bases between. In DNA, the CDR3 is TGTGCCAGCAGCCGTGGACCCTTCTCCTACAATGAGCAGTTCTTC. Protein sequence: CASSRGPFSYNEQFF.

This clone was seen once. The chain links TRBV7-8 to TRBJ2-5, with a tentative D call TRBD1 (5 bases). Germline CDR1 and CDR2: SGHVS and FQNEAQ. V was cut by 0 bases and J by 6 bases, with 11 bases left in between. There are 14 residues in the CDR3. CDR3 sequence (DNA): TGTGCCAGCAGCTTAGCCGGCAGGGATCAGACCCAGTACTTC. Amino acids: CASSLAGRDQTQYF. The complete variable domain, with remaining parts taken from reference TRBV7-8 and TRBJ2-5, reads GAGVSQSPRYKVAKRGQDVALRCDPISGHVSLFWYQQALGQGPEFLTYFQNEAQLDKSGLPSDRFFAERPEGSVSTLKIQRTQQEDSAVYLCASSLAGRDQTQYFGPGTRLLVL.

The chain is built from TRBV5-1 and TRBJ2-7; TRBD2 matches 7 bases. The junction had 8 bases not matched to a gene; V was cut back by 4 bases and J by 1 base. Germline CDR1 is SGHRS and CDR2 is YFSETQ. The CDR3 runs 15 residues. The CDR3 loop is CASSVPGGNSYEQYF. CDR3 DNA sequence: TGCGCCAGCAGCGTTCCGGGGGGAAATTCCTACGAGCAGTACTTC.

The table lists this clone with a count of one. As DNA, the CDR3 is TGTGCCAGCAGCTTAGCGGGCCACGGTTCAGATACGCAGTATTTT. Translated: CASSLAGHGSDTQYF. The genes are TRBV7-2 and TRBJ2-3, with unresolved D. Germline CDR1 SGHTA, CDR2 FQGNSA. V shed 0 bases and J shed 4 bases, with 11 bases lying between them. The CDR3 length is 15 residues.

The rearrangement links TRBV4-2 to TRBJ1-1; 7 nucleotides match TRBD1. The length of the CDR3 is 14 residues. Germline V gives CDR1 LGHNA, CDR2 YNFKEQ. J gave up 0 bases and V 5 bases, and 3 bases lay outside the gene matches. Written as DNA, the CDR3 is TGTGCCAGCAGCTCGGGACAGATGAACACTGAAGCTTTCTTT. Residues: CASSSGQMNTEAFF.

This sequence joins TRBV6-1 and TRBJ2-5, with 13 bases aligning to TRBD2. The CDR3 runs 16 residues. V shed 1 base and J 2 bases; nucleotides not matched to a gene: 1. CDR1 is MNHNS and CDR2 is SASEGT in the germline V gene. The CDR3 here is CASSEGLAGGQETQYF. For the CDR3, the DNA is TGTGCCAGCAGTGAAGGACTAGCGGGGGGACAAGAGACCCAGTACTTC.

CDR3 nucleotide sequence: TGTGCCAGCAGTTCGACAGGATACGGCTACACCTTC. It translates to CASSSTGYGYTF. V is TRBV28 and J is TRBJ1-2, with D maybe TRBD1 (6 bases). The V gene lost 4 bases and the J gene lost 8 bases, with 11 bases spanning the gap. There are 12 residues in the CDR3. Looked up from germline, CDR1 is MDHEN and CDR2 is SYDVKM.

The table lists this clone with a few counts. The chain recombines TRBV19 with TRBJ2-7, with a tentative D call TRBD1 (5 bases). The germline V and J ends were trimmed by 6 bases and 1 base, with 16 bases remaining between them. The germline CDR1 and CDR2 sequences are LNHDA and SQIVND (reference sequence). CDR3 length: 15 residues. CDR3 nucleotide sequence: TGTGCCAGTAGCCAAACAGGCCACAATTCCTACGAGCAGTACTTC. Its protein is CASSQTGHNSYEQYF.

This clone was observed a handful of times. The V and J genes are TRBV18 and TRBJ1-3; 7 nucleotides align to TRBD1. This CDR3 has 16 amino acids. The ends lost 1 base at V and 2 bases at J; junction bases unmatched: 5. Per the germline V gene, CDR1 is KGHSH and CDR2 is LQKENI. This CDR3 is CASSPLQTGTGNTIYF. As DNA, the CDR3 is TGTGCCAGCTCACCACTACAGACAGGGACTGGAAACACCATATATTTT.

The chain couples TRBV30 to TRBJ2-5; D call uncertain. The CDR3 is 14 residues long. Trimming removed 0 bases from V and 1 base from J, with 9 bases in between. The germline V gene encodes CDR1 GTSNPN and CDR2 SVGIG (reference sequence). Here the CDR3 reads CAWSVGGSQETQYF. CDR3 nucleotide sequence: TGTGCCTGGAGTGTGGGCGGTTCCCAAGAGACCCAGTACTTC.

In DNA form, the CDR3 reads TGTGCCAGCAGCCAAGGTAACAACTATGGCTACACCTTC. It is translated as CASSQGNNYGYTF. The V call is TRBV14, the J call TRBJ1-2, with D unclear. Trimming took 1 base from V and 2 from J, leaving 5 bases between them. Germline-derived CDR1 and CDR2 are SGHDN and FVKESK. The CDR3 runs 13 residues. Variable domain in full (rest from reference TRBV14 and TRBJ1-2): EAGVTQFPSHSVIEKGQTVTLRCDPISGHDNLYWYRRVMGKEIKFLLHFVKESKQDESGMPNNRFLAERTGGTYSTLKVQPAELEDSGVYFCASSQGNNYGYTFGSGTRLTVV.

This chain uses TRBV28 with TRBJ1-2; D possibly corresponds to TRBD1 (5 bases). Trimming removed 7 bases from V and 8 bases from J, with 17 bases in between. The CDR3 covers 13 residues. CDR1 and CDR2 (germline): MDHEN, SYDVKM. CDR3 amino acids: CASKDQGTFGYTF. The CDR3 region has the DNA TGTGCCAGCAAAGACCAGGGTACCTTCGGCTACACCTTC.

This clone was recorded a few times. The chain joins TRBV11-3 to TRBJ1-4; the D is unclear. There are 15 residues in the CDR3. V was cut by 4 bases and J by 5 bases, with 14 bases left in between. Germline assignment: CDR1 SGHNT and CDR2 YENEEA. CDR3 sequence: CASSSTMVKNEKLFF. CDR3 nucleotide sequence: TGTGCCAGCAGCTCTACAATGGTGAAGAATGAAAAACTGTTTTTT.

The chain is built from TRBV18 and TRBJ1-2, with D maybe TRBD1 (6 bases). This CDR3 contains 13 residues. Germline CDR1 is KGHSH and CDR2 is LQKENI. V was pared by 5 bases and J by 4 bases, with 11 bases between. For the CDR3, the DNA is TGTGCCAGCTCATCGACAGGAACCTATGGCTACACCTTC. As protein: CASSSTGTYGYTF.